This TCR beta chain was observed in a study of blood T cell repertoires in COVID-19. Across the study: T cells, B-cell-depleted T cells, or PBMCs provided the cDNA or gDNA that served as material.

Authors' data handling: Amplification from reference gene primers served as the basis for estimated nucleated cell counts. Measured with immunoSEQ multiplex PCR; TCRdb has only the in-frame clones, and not every one. That table furnishes V, J and clone size, whereas the DNA furnished D and trimming. Among hundreds of thousands of clones listed, roughly 86% were seen once. The CDR3 length is 15 residues. Per germline, CDR1 SNHLY and CDR2 FYNNEI. Trimming left V 4 bases short and J 6 bases short, with 15 bases between. The rearrangement links TRBV2 to TRBJ2-2; no definite D call. The sequencing sample was made of PBMCs or T cells enriched from blood (not recorded which). The source is a woman aged 45-59 years who had recovered from COVID-19. The CDR3 nucleotides are TGTGCCAGCAGTGTGCCGGGTTTGGTCCCCGGGGAGCTGTTTTTT. Amino acid sequence: CASSVPGLVPGELFF.